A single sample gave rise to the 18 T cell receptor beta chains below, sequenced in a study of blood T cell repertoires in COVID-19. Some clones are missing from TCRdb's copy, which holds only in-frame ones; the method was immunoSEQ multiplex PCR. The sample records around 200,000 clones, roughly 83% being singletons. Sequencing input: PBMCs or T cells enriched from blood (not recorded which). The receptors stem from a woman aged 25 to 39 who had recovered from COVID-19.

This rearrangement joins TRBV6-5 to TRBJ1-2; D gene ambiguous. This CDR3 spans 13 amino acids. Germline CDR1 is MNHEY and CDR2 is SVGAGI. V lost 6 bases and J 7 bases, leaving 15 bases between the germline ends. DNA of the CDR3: TGTGCCAGCAGCTCTCATGGAGGGTTTGGCTACACCTTC. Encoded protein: CASSSHGGFGYTF.

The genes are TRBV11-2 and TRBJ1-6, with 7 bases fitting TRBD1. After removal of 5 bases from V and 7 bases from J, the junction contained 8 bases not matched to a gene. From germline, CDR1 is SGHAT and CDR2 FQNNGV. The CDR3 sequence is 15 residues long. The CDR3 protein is CASSIRGQENSPLHF. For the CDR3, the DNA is TGTGCCAGCAGCATTAGGGGGCAGGAGAATTCACCCCTCCACTTT.

The CDR3 DNA sequence: TGTGCCAGCAGCCAGAGAGCAGGGGTTCTCTACAATGAGCAGTTCTTC. As protein: CASSQRAGVLYNEQFF. The chain couples TRBV4-2 to TRBJ2-1; D might be TRBD1 (6 bases). From germline, CDR1 is LGHNA and CDR2 YNFKEQ. CDR3 length: 16 residues. V lost 3 bases and J 3 bases, leaving 15 bases between the germline ends.

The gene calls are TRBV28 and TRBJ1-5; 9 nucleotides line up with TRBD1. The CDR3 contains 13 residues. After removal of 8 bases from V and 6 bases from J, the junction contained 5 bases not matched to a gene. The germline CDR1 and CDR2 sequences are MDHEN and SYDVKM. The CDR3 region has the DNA TGTGCCAGCGGGTACAGGGGGCTTCAGCCCCAGCATTTT. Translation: CASGYRGLQPQHF.

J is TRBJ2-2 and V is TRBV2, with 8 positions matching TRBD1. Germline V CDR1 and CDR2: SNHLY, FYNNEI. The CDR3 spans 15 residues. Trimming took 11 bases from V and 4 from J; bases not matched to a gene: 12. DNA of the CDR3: TGTGCCGGAAAGCGCGGACAGGGAGGCACCGGGGAGCTGTTTTTT. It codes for CAGKRGQGGTGELFF.

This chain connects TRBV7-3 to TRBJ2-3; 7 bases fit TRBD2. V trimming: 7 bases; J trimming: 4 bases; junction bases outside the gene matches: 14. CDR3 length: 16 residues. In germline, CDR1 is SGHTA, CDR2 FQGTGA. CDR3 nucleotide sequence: TGTGCCAGCACCCTCCTGGGAGGGAGCGGGCCAGATACGCAGTATTTT. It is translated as CASTLLGGSGPDTQYF.

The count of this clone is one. In nucleotides, the CDR3 is TGTGCCAGCAGCTTATGGGCGGATACGCAGTATTTT. Encoded protein: CASSLWADTQYF. The rearrangement uses TRBV11-2 and TRBJ2-3; no definite D call. This CDR3 is built from 12 residues. The V end lost 2 bases, the J end lost 6 bases, and 6 bases lay between the germline ends. Germline-derived CDR1 and CDR2 are SGHAT and FQNNGV. The full variable domain, in which reference TRBV11-2 and TRBJ2-3 provide the parts outside the CDR3, is EAGVAQSPRYKIIEKRQSVAFWCNPISGHATLYWYQQILGQGPKLLIQFQNNGVVDDSQLPKDRFSAERLKGVDSTLKIQPAKLEDSAVYLCASSLWADTQYFGPGTRLTVL.

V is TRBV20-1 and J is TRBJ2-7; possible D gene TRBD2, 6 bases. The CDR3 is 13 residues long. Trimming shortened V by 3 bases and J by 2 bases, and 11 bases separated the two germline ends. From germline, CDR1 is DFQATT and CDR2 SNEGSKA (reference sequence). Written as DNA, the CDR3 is TGCAGTGCTAGTGAGGGACTCGCCTACGAGCAGTACTTC. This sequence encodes CSASEGLAYEQYF.

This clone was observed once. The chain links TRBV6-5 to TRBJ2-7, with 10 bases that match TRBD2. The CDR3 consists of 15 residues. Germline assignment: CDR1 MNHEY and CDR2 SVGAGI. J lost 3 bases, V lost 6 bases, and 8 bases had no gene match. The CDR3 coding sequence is TGTGCCAGCAGACCTAGACTAGCGGGTGTCTACGAGCAGTACTTC. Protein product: CASRPRLAGVYEQYF.

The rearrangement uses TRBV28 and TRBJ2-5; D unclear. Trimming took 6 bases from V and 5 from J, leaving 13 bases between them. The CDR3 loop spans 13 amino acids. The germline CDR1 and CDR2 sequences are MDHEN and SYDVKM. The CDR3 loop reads CASSPPSLETQYF. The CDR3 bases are TGTGCCAGCAGCCCCCCTTCTCTCGAGACCCAGTACTTC.

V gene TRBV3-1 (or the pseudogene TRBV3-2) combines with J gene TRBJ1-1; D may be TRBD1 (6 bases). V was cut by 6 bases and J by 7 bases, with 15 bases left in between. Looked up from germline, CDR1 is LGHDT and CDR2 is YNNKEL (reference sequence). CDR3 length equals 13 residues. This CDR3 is CASSKGHGYEAFF. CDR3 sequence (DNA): TGTGCCAGCAGTAAGGGACACGGGTATGAAGCTTTCTTT.

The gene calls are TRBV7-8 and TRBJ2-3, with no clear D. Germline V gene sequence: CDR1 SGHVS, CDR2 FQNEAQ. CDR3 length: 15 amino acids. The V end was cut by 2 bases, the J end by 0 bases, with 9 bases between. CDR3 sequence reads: CASSLKRRSTDTQYF. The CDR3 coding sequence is TGTGCCAGCAGCTTAAAGCGACGGAGCACAGATACGCAGTATTTT.

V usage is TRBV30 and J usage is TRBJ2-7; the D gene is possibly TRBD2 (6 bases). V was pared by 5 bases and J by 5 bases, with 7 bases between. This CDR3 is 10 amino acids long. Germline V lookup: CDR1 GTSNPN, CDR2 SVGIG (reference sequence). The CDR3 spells CAWGGNEQYF. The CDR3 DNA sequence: TGTGCCTGGGGCGGGAACGAGCAGTACTTC.

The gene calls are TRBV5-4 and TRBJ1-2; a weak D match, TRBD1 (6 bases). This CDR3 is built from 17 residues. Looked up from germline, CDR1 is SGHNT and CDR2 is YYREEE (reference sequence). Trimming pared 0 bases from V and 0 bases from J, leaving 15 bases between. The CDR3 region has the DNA TGTGCCAGCAGCTTGGCCGGTGGACAGACTACTAACTATGGCTACACCTTC. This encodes CASSLAGGQTTNYGYTF.

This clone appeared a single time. The CDR3 coding sequence is TGTGCCAGCAGCTTAAGCGGGGGGCAAGGCTACACCTTC. Translated: CASSLSGGQGYTF. This chain joins TRBV7-3 and TRBJ1-2, with a possible D match to TRBD1 (6 bases). Germline V CDR1 and CDR2: SGHTA, FQGTGA. The germline V and J ends were trimmed by 1 base and 8 bases, with 11 bases remaining between them. The CDR3 contains 13 residues.

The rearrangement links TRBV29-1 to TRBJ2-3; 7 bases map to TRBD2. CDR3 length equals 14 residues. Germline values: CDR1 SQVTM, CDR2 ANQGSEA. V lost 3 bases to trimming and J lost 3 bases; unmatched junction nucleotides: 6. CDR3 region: CSVELTSRTDTQYF. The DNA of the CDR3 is TGCAGCGTTGAGCTGACTAGCAGGACAGATACGCAGTATTTT.

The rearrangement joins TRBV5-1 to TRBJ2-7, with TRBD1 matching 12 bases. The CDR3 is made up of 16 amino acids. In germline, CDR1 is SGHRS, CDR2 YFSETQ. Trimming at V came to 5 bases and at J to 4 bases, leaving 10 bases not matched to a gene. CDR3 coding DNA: TGCGCCAGCAGACCCCAAGGGGGACAGGGGGCTTACGAGCAGTACTTC. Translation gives CASRPQGGQGAYEQYF.

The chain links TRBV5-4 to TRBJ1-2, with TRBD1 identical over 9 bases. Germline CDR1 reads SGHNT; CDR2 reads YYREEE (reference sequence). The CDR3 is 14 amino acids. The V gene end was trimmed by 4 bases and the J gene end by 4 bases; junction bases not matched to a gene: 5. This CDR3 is CASSKVGQGYGYTF. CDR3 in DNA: TGTGCCAGCAGCAAGGTGGGACAGGGCTATGGCTACACCTTC.